Reported below is one T cell receptor beta chain. Antigen: not known. The record originates from a study of cytotoxic CD8 clonotypes in ibrutinib-treated CLL. Findings of the study overall: Sampling times (in sustained-remission versus progressing patients) were not the same. Researchers report that baseline clonality outpaced age-matched healthy donors and tracked circulating CD8+ T-cell counts.

The data were produced by immunoSEQ multiplex PCR, yet TCRdb's version contains in-frame clones alone and is incomplete. The repertoire has fewer than 45,000 clones, under 80% of them found once; the top ten carry around 10%. The CDR3 spans 17 residues. Germline CDR1 reads SGHVS; CDR2 reads FQNEAQ. The J segment lost 1 base and the V segment lost 1 base, leaving 10 bases of the junction unmatched. This chain uses TRBV7-8 with TRBJ2-7; 7 nucleotides match TRBD2. This sequence was found in a human donor with chronic lymphocytic leukemia. The specimen was PBMCs, collected at disease progression, from a patient treated with ibrutinib. The CDR3 is CASSLDGSGVGSYEQYF. CDR3 nucleotides: TGTGCCAGCAGCTTAGACGGAAGCGGGGTGGGTTCCTACGAGCAGTACTTC.